Listed below are T cell receptor beta chains from one sample, sequenced in a study of spatial heterogeneity in lung cancer. MiXCR was run by TCRdb on the 5' RACE reads, yielding one entry per CDR3 protein. In the table there are several thousand distinct CDR3 sequences, more than 35% of which are singletons. Sequences were derived from PBMCs, sampled at surgery. Receptors originate from a male donor with early-stage non-small cell lung cancer. Both conserved end residues are part of each CDR3. Fields, in order: V gene, clone size, J gene, D gene, CDR3 DNA, CDR3 protein. The D gene is left open where the match is weak. Clone size is not always given. Where it is, it says once, few, many or a class for expanded clones.

TRBV6-1	.	TRBJ2-6	.	TGTGCCAGCAGTGAAGCGGTGGGTGGGGCCAACGTCCTGACTTTC	CASSEAVGGANVLTF
TRBV3-1	few	TRBJ2-6	.	TGTGCCAGCAGCCAAGTAGGACAGAGTTTTTCTGGGGCCAACGTCCTGACTTTC	CASSQVGQSFSGANVLTF
TRBV7-9	large	TRBJ2-7	.	TGTGCCAGCAGCCCAGCCCGAGGGAATCACTACGAGCAGTACTTC	CASSPARGNHYEQYF
TRBV19	few	TRBJ2-7	TRBD1	TGTGCCAGTAGCCCACGCAGGGGGCTCGAGCAGTACTTC	CASSPRRGLEQYF
TRBV11-3	.	TRBJ2-2	.	TGTGCCAGCAGCTTAGGGTCCGACTGGGGTAACACCGGGGAGCTGTTTTTT	CASSLGSDWGNTGELFF
TRBV10-3	.	TRBJ2-6	TRBD1	TGTGCCATCAGTGAGGGACAGGGGGCCGGGACCAACGTCCTGACTTTC	CAISEGQGAGTNVLTF
TRBV12-3/TRBV12-4	.	TRBJ1-1	.	TGTGCCAGCGCGGATGGTTCCTTAAACACTGAAGCTTTCTTT	CASADGSLNTEAFF
TRBV21-1	.	TRBJ2-3	.	TGTGCCAGCAGCAACCCCCAGGGGGCCAGAGATACGCAGTATTTT	CASSNPQGARDTQYF
TRBV28	.	TRBJ1-1	.	TGTGCCAGCAGTTTAGTGGTCAGGGACATGAACACTGAAGCTTTCTTT	CASSLVVRDMNTEAFF
TRBV9	.	TRBJ2-7	.	TGTGCCAGCAGCGTAGTTAATGGCGAGCAGTACTTC	CASSVVNGEQYF
TRBV27	medium-sized	TRBJ2-1	.	TGTGCCAGCAGTTCCCGACAGGCTGCCTACAATGAGCAGTTCTTC	CASSSRQAAYNEQFF
TRBV27	.	TRBJ2-1	.	TGTGCCAGCAGTATAAGGCAGGGGGGTAATGAGCAGTTCTTC	CASSIRQGGNEQFF
TRBV11-2	.	TRBJ2-1	.	TGTGCCAGCAGCCCTACCCGCAATGAGCAGTTCTTC	CASSPTRNEQFF
TRBV11-2	.	TRBJ2-1	.	TGTGCCAGCAGCTTATCACTATCCCCGGGGAATGAGCAGTTCTTC	CASSLSLSPGNEQFF
TRBV19	many	TRBJ2-5	.	TGTGCCAGTAGTATCGACGCGGAGGGGGAGACCCAGTACTTC	CASSIDAEGETQYF
TRBV10-1	.	TRBJ2-1	.	TGCGCCAGCAGTGAATTGCCGAGTAACAATGAGCAGTTCTTC	CASSELPSNNEQFF
TRBV4-3	.	TRBJ2-7	TRBD1	TGCGCCAGCAGCCGACACAGCATGGGACAGGGGGTTTCGGACGAGCAGTACTTC	CASSRHSMGQGVSDEQYF
TRBV4-3	.	TRBJ1-6	.	TGCGCCAGCAGCCAGGGGGTTGGGGGCGGGAAGAATTCACCCCTCCACTTT	CASSQGVGGGKNSPLHF
TRBV2	medium-sized	TRBJ1-5	TRBD1	TGTGCCAGCAGGGACGGGACAGGGGGCTATCAGCCCCAGCATTTT	CASRDGTGGYQPQHF
TRBV7-2	many	TRBJ2-5	TRBD2	TGTGCCAGCAGCATAAGGACTAGCGGGAGGCGAGAGACCCAGTACTTC	CASSIRTSGRRETQYF
TRBV28	medium-sized	TRBJ2-4	.	TGTGCCAGCAGTTTCGCCGAGTCCAAAAACATTCAGTACTTC	CASSFAESKNIQYF
TRBV5-4	.	TRBJ2-2	TRBD1	TGTGCCAGCAGCGGAAGACCGGGACAGGGGAACACCGGGGAGCTGTTTTTT	CASSGRPGQGNTGELFF
TRBV7-2	.	TRBJ2-7	.	TGTGCCAGCAGCTCTTCGACTAGCTACGAGCAGTACTTC	CASSSSTSYEQYF
TRBV7-9	.	TRBJ2-7	.	TGTGCCAGCAGGGACGCAGCGGGTCCCTACGAGCAGTACTTC	CASRDAAGPYEQYF
TRBV12-3/TRBV12-4	.	TRBJ2-2	.	TGTGCCAGCAGTTCCGACGGCACCGGGGAGCTGTTTTTT	CASSSDGTGELFF
TRBV7-9	.	TRBJ2-1	.	TGTGCCAGCAGCTTAGGCGGTAGCGGCAACAATGAGCAGTTCTTC	CASSLGGSGNNEQFF
TRBV2	.	TRBJ1-2	TRBD1	TGTGCCAGCGAGGGACAGAGCTATGGCTACACCTTC	CASEGQSYGYTF
TRBV27	few	TRBJ2-7	TRBD2	TGTGCCAGCAGTTTAAGGGAGGGGCTCAGCTACGAGCAGTACTTC	CASSLREGLSYEQYF
TRBV29-1	.	TRBJ2-1	.	TGCAGCGTTGAAGATCGACCCTACAATGAGCAGTTCTTC	CSVEDRPYNEQFF
TRBV19	.	TRBJ2-3	.	TGTGCCAGTAGTATGGTCCGGGGAGACGGCACAGATACGCAGTATTTT	CASSMVRGDGTDTQYF
TRBV6-5	few	TRBJ1-4	.	TGTGCCAGCAGACCCTCCGGGACACTCGAAAAACTGTTTTTT	CASRPSGTLEKLFF
TRBV19	.	TRBJ2-2	.	TGTGCCAGTCGGGGGACTCCCAACACCGGGGAGCTGTTTTTT	CASRGTPNTGELFF
TRBV10-2	.	TRBJ2-1	TRBD1	TGCGCCAGCAGTGAGTTGACAGGGCAGCAGTTCTTC	CASSELTGQQFF
TRBV7-3	.	TRBJ2-2	.	TGTGCCAGCAGCTCCGGTAGTCACGGGGAGCTGTTTTTT	CASSSGSHGELFF
TRBV6-6	few	TRBJ2-3	.	TGTGCCAGCAGTTTGGGAGTAGATACGCAGTATTTT	CASSLGVDTQYF
TRBV3-1	.	TRBJ2-6	TRBD1	TGTGCCAGCAGCCAATGGACAGGGGGATCTGGGGCCAACGTCCTGACTTTC	CASSQWTGGSGANVLTF
TRBV6-2/TRBV6-3	few	TRBJ2-4	.	TGTGCCACCTCGACAGGAAACATTCAGTACTTC	CATSTGNIQYF
TRBV7-9	many	TRBJ2-1	.	TGTGCCAGCAGCTTAATTTCTCGGTTGGGTGAGCAGTTCTTC	CASSLISRLGEQFF
TRBV7-9	few	TRBJ2-3	TRBD1	TGTGCCAGCAGCTTAGAGGGCGGGGACAGGTCATCTCTACCCACAGATACGCAGTATTTT	CASSLEGGDRSSLPTDTQYF
TRBV6-5	.	TRBJ2-3	.	TGTGCCAGCAGTTACTCGTTTGCGGTGAGCACAGATACGCAGTATTTT	CASSYSFAVSTDTQYF
TRBV11-2	.	TRBJ2-2	TRBD1	TGTGCCAGCAGCACCTTCACCGGGACAGACTTCACCGGGGAGCTGTTTTTT	CASSTFTGTDFTGELFF
TRBV12-3/TRBV12-4	many	TRBJ2-1	TRBD2	TGTGCCAGCAGTTTGAGGAGGCCGGGACTAGCGGGAGGATTATTAAATGAGCAGTTCTTC	CASSLRRPGLAGGLLNEQFF